This T cell receptor beta chain stems from a study of cytomegalovirus exposure and HLA in healthy donors. Study-level findings and limits: Sequencing likely produced, as an artifact, a cluster of highly shared sequence variants.

The primer mix had 60 Vbeta and 13 Jbeta primers. TCRdb keeps only in-frame clones here, not all; method: immunoSEQ multiplex PCR. The table shows roughly 100,000 clones, with around 77% occurring only once. In its sample, this clone was seen a few times. What it binds is not known. Germline values: CDR1 SGHDT, CDR2 YYEEEE. The junction had 12 bases not matched to a gene; V was cut back by 4 bases and J by 6 bases. The CDR3 length is 15 residues. This clonotype was sampled from a man aged 45-60 years in good health and CMV-seropositive. The sequenced material came from PBMCs. The chain is built from TRBV5-6 and TRBJ1-2; 7 bases align to TRBD1. DNA for the CDR3: TGTGCCAGCAGCCTGGAGGGGGCGGGGAGGAATGGCTACACCTTC. Amino acid sequence: CASSLEGAGRNGYTF. The variable domain in full, with the rest retrieved from reference TRBV5-6 and TRBJ1-2, is DAGVTQSPTHLIKTRGQQVTLRCSPKSGHDTVSWYQQALGQGPQFIFQYYEEEERQRGNFPDRFSGHQFPNYSSELNVNALLLGDSALYLCASSLEGAGRNGYTFGSGTRLTVV.